A single sample is the source of the 32 T cell receptor beta chains below, sequenced in a study of CD8 T cells in ankylosing spondylitis. Study-wide points: Made up of about eight highly homologous variants, a TCR beta motif appeared characteristic of ankylosing spondylitis blood.

Their target antigens are unknown. TCRdb independently ran MiXCR on the 5' RACE reads; one entry per CDR3 protein. The sample lists roughly 90,000 distinct CDR3 sequences; around 8.5% were seen once. Sequenced: blood, either unsorted or a sorted T cell fraction (not recorded which). These receptors came from a male donor with ankylosing spondylitis.

The genes are TRBV19 and TRBJ2-1, with D maybe TRBD2 (5 bases). The ends were cut back, 0 bases at V and 5 bases at J, with 17 bases in the middle. CDR3 length equals 17 residues. The germline CDR1 and CDR2 sequences are LNHDA and SQIVND (reference sequence). In nucleotides, the CDR3 is TGTGCCAGTAGTATAGATCTGGCTAGTCGGGAAGACAATGAGCAGTTCTTC. This sequence encodes CASSIDLASREDNEQFF.

The chain uses TRBV25-1 and TRBJ1-2; a weak D match, TRBD1 (5 bases). Deletions cut 1 base from V and 7 bases from J, with 10 bases between. The CDR3 is 13 amino acids. Germline V gene lookup returns CDR1 MGHDK and CDR2 SYGVNS. The CDR3: CASSESVGAGYTF. The CDR3 nucleotides are TGTGCCAGCAGTGAATCGGTAGGGGCTGGCTACACCTTC.

The rearrangement uses TRBV11-2 and TRBJ1-5; unclear D gene. V lost 1 base, J lost 0 bases, and 7 bases lay in between. The length of the CDR3 is 15 residues. Germline-derived CDR1 and CDR2 are SGHAT and FQNNGV. The chain's CDR3 is CASSLGTYSNQPQHF. CDR3 bases: TGTGCCAGCAGCTTAGGGACCTATAGCAATCAGCCCCAGCATTTT.

This clonotype was seen many times. The chain employs TRBV20-1 and TRBJ2-1; 9 nucleotides match TRBD2. The CDR3 is made up of 15 amino acids. CDR1 DFQATT and CDR2 SNEGSKA come from the germline V gene (reference sequence). With V trimmed by 0 bases and J by 5 bases, 5 bases remained unmatched. The CDR3 coding sequence is TGCAGTGCTAGAGATATAGCGGGAGACAACAATGAGCAGTTCTTC. Its translation is CSARDIAGDNNEQFF.

This clonotype was seen a handful of times. This sequence joins TRBV24-1 and TRBJ1-5; D not certain. This CDR3 has 14 residues. From germline, CDR1 is KGHDR and CDR2 SFDVKD. Trimming removed 2 bases at V and 2 bases at J, with 6 bases between. In DNA form, the CDR3 reads TGTGCCACCAGTGATTACACGGGCAATCAGCCCCAGCATTTT. Amino acid sequence: CATSDYTGNQPQHF.

The chain uses TRBV7-9 and TRBJ2-3; D gene ambiguous. Per the germline V gene, CDR1 is SEHNR and CDR2 is FQNEAQ (reference sequence). The V end was cut by 2 bases, the J end by 1 base, with 10 bases between. The CDR3 runs to 15 residues. The CDR3 sequence: CASSLTDGGTDTQYF. CDR3 DNA: TGTGCCAGCAGCTTAACGGACGGAGGCACAGATACGCAGTATTTT.

To note about this clonotype: This may stem from a read error, because a much larger clone lies one nucleotide away. The CDR3 spells CASSKRERLANTEAFF. DNA for the CDR3: TGTGCCAGCAGCAAGAGGGAGCGTTTGGCGAACACTGAAGCTTTCTTT. The chain uses TRBV5-5 and TRBJ1-1; no definite D call. The CDR3 totals 16 residues. From germline, CDR1 is SGHKS and CDR2 YYEKEE (reference sequence). V was shortened by 4 bases and J by 1 base, with 17 bases between the two germline ends.

This clonotype was recorded at least ten times. The chain uses TRBV20-1 and TRBJ1-5; 10 bases map to TRBD1. V was clipped by 3 bases and J by 2 bases; unmatched bases: 7. The germline V gene has CDR1 DFQATT and CDR2 SNEGSKA (reference sequence). The CDR3 is made up of 16 amino acids. Here the CDR3 reads CSAREHGTGGNQPQHF. The CDR3 DNA sequence: TGCAGTGCTAGGGAACACGGGACAGGGGGCAATCAGCCCCAGCATTTT.

Ten or more counts support this clonotype. The CDR3 DNA sequence: TGTGCCAGCAGCCAAGATTCCCCACTAGTTTCGGCCTACAATGAGCAGTTCTTC. Translation gives CASSQDSPLVSAYNEQFF. The genes are TRBV3-1 and TRBJ2-1; tentative D call: TRBD2 (5 bases). Trimming left V 0 bases short and J 2 bases short, with 17 bases between. Germline CDR1 and CDR2: LGHDT and YNNKEL (reference sequence). This CDR3 comprises 18 residues.

The chain is built from TRBV20-1 and TRBJ2-7; 10 positions agree with TRBD2. The V and J ends lost 3 bases and 6 bases, in that order; junction bases with no gene match: 8. This CDR3 has 14 residues. Per germline, CDR1 DFQATT and CDR2 SNEGSKA (reference sequence). The CDR3 DNA reads TGCAGTGCTAGGTGGCTAGCGGGAGTAATCGAGCAGTACTTC. It encodes CSARWLAGVIEQYF.

The table lists this clonotype with a few counts. The V and J genes are TRBV27 and TRBJ2-2; D assignment may be TRBD1 or TRBD2 (5 bases each). Looked up from germline, CDR1 is MNHEY and CDR2 is SMNVEV (reference sequence). V shed 5 bases and J shed 8 bases, with 30 bases lying between them. There are 19 residues in the CDR3. CDR3 in DNA: TGTGCCAGCAGTCCCCCGGAAACTTACAGGTTGGGGGACCGAGGGGAGCTGTTTTTT. This codes for CASSPPETYRLGDRGELFF.

The gene calls are TRBV27 and TRBJ2-7; TRBD2 is a possible D gene (6 bases). The V gene lost 8 bases and the J gene lost 4 bases, with 15 bases spanning the gap. Looked up from germline, CDR1 is MNHEY and CDR2 is SMNVEV (reference sequence). The CDR3 sequence is 13 residues long. The CDR3, as DNA: TGTGCCAGCGGTGGGGGGTCGGGATACGAGCAGTACTTC. This codes for CASGGGSGYEQYF.

This clonotype ranks as medium-sized. This chain joins TRBV3-1 and TRBJ2-1, with D maybe TRBD2 (5 bases). Between the trimmed V and J ends, which lost 0 bases and 2 bases, there was a span of 14 bases. The CDR3 is made up of 17 amino acids. Germline assignment: CDR1 LGHDT and CDR2 YNNKEL (reference sequence). The CDR3 spells CASSQDLTGETYNEQFF. The CDR3, as DNA: TGTGCCAGCAGCCAAGATCTAACCGGGGAGACCTACAATGAGCAGTTCTTC.

The V gene is TRBV7-9, the J gene TRBJ2-3; D is unresolved. The V end lost 5 bases, the J end lost 0 bases, and 9 bases lay between the germline ends. The CDR3 is 14 amino acids. Germline V gives CDR1 SEHNR, CDR2 FQNEAQ (reference sequence). CDR3 residues: CASSPNPSTDTQYF. The CDR3, as DNA: TGTGCCAGCAGCCCCAACCCTAGCACAGATACGCAGTATTTT.

This chain links TRBV15 with TRBJ1-2; 11 bases are a match to TRBD1. Germline V gives CDR1 LNHNV, CDR2 YYDKDF (reference sequence). The CDR3 is 15 amino acids. V lost 8 bases to trimming and J lost 6 bases; unmatched junction nucleotides: 11. CDR3 in DNA: TGTGCCACCTCTCAGTTTATGGGACAGGGGGATGGCTACACCTTC. Its protein product is CATSQFMGQGDGYTF. Based on the CDR3 plus reference TRBV15 and TRBJ1-2, the full variable domain is DAMVIQNPRYQVTQFGKPVTLSCSQTLNHNVMYWYQQKSSQAPKLLFHYYDKDFNNEADTPDNFQSRRPNTSFCFLDIRSPGLGDTAMYLCATSQFMGQGDGYTFGSGTRLTVV.

Only a few counts were recorded for this clonotype. V usage is TRBV12-5 and J usage is TRBJ1-2; D is possibly TRBD1 (5 bases). In germline, CDR1 is LGHNT, CDR2 FRNRAP. There are 13 residues in the CDR3. Trimming cost V 6 bases and J 4 bases, with 12 bases left between them. The CDR3 region is CASGPSGLYGYTF. In DNA form, the CDR3 reads TGTGCTAGTGGCCCTTCGGGGCTCTATGGCTACACCTTC.

The CDR3 DNA sequence: TGTGCCAGCAGTCCTTCTAGCGGGGAGGCCTACAATGAGCAGTTCTTC. Translating gives CASSPSSGEAYNEQFF. The chain uses TRBV27 and TRBJ2-1; 9 nucleotides align to TRBD2. CDR1 is MNHEY, CDR2 SMNVEV, per germline (reference sequence). This CDR3 spans 16 amino acids. Germline trimming cut 5 bases from V and 2 bases from J; bases unmatched to any gene: 7.

This clonotype was observed at least ten times. V is TRBV2 and J is TRBJ2-1; TRBD2 matches at 7 bases. Germline lookup yields CDR1 SNHLY and CDR2 FYNNEI. V shed 2 bases and J 0 bases; nucleotides not matched to a gene: 10. This CDR3 region has 18 residues. CDR3 DNA: TGTGCCAGCAGTGAAATGGGGGGAGGCGGGAGCTCCTACAATGAGCAGTTCTTC. Protein: CASSEMGGGGSSYNEQFF.

This clonotype was seen many times. This chain connects TRBV6-5 to TRBJ2-1; TRBD2 might be the D (6 bases). CDR1 and CDR2 (germline): MNHEY, SVGAGI. The ends were cut back, 0 bases at V and 1 base at J, with 10 bases in the middle. This CDR3 is built from 16 residues. The CDR3 DNA reads TGTGCCAGCAGTTACTCGGACGGGGGTTCCTACAATGAGCAGTTCTTC. Encoded protein: CASSYSDGGSYNEQFF.

This clonotype was seen ten or more times. The chain joins TRBV20-1 to TRBJ2-5; 13 bases match TRBD2. This CDR3 contains 16 residues. The V gene's germline CDR1 is DFQATT and CDR2 SNEGSKA (reference sequence). The V gene end was trimmed by 6 bases and the J gene end by 1 base; junction bases not matched to a gene: 8. The CDR3 protein is CSAPQGLAGFQETQYF. The CDR3 region has the DNA TGCAGTGCCCCTCAGGGACTAGCGGGGTTCCAAGAGACCCAGTACTTC.

This clonotype was seen repeatedly, ten times or more. The rearrangement links TRBV11-2 to TRBJ2-7, with D perhaps TRBD2 (5 bases). This CDR3 contains 15 residues. V was shortened by 0 bases and J by 2 bases, with 11 bases between the two germline ends. From germline, CDR1 is SGHAT and CDR2 FQNNGV. CDR3 bases: TGTGCCAGCAGCTTAGATCGCAATAGCGCCTACGAGCAGTACTTC. It yields the protein CASSLDRNSAYEQYF.

A remark on this clonotype: This sequence may be a read error, since a much larger clone differs from it by one base. This chain uses TRBV12-3 or TRBV12-4 with TRBJ2-1; D is perhaps TRBD2 (6 bases). The CDR3 covers 15 residues. The V end lost 0 bases, the J end lost 9 bases, and 15 bases lay between the germline ends. CDR3 coding DNA: TGTGCCAGCAGTTTAGCGGGGATAGGGACTGTTGAGCAGTTCTTC. Translating it yields CASSLAGIGTVEQFF.

This clonotype was detected a few times. This chain's CDR3 is CASGPWDRTEAFF. CDR3 bases: TGTGCCAGCGGGCCCTGGGATCGCACTGAAGCTTTCTTT. The chain employs TRBV6-2 or TRBV6-3 and TRBJ1-1; D gene unclear. CDR3 length: 13 amino acids. The germline V gene encodes CDR1 MNHEY and CDR2 SVGEGT. V lost 8 bases and J lost 4, with 14 bases in between.

This clonotype has a handful of counts. The V call is TRBV11-2, the J call TRBJ2-1; TRBD1 is a possible D gene (6 bases). V lost 5 bases, J lost 8 bases, and 28 bases lay in between. Germline CDR1 is SGHAT and CDR2 is FQNNGV. The CDR3 loop spans 18 amino acids. CDR3: CASSLTPWTEAFMHEQFF. The CDR3, as DNA: TGTGCCAGCAGCCTAACACCCTGGACAGAAGCGTTTATGCATGAGCAGTTCTTC.

This clonotype has ten or more counts. The chain links TRBV5-1 to TRBJ1-4, with 7 bases fitting TRBD1. The J segment lost 7 bases and the V segment lost 4 bases, leaving 10 bases of the junction unmatched. The CDR3 runs to 15 residues. Germline-derived CDR1 and CDR2 are SGHRS and YFSETQ. CDR3 amino acids: CASSVTTGLGEKLFF. Here the CDR3 DNA reads TGCGCCAGCAGCGTAACGACAGGGTTGGGTGAAAAACTGTTTTTT.

Many counts were recorded for this clonotype. The V call is TRBV12-3 or TRBV12-4, the J call TRBJ2-1, with 9 bases matching TRBD2. The CDR3 sequence is 17 residues long. Losses at the gene ends were 7 bases for V and 4 bases for J; bases not matched to a gene: 14. CDR3 sequence: CASTPSPGLASYNEQFF. The CDR3 DNA sequence: TGTGCCAGCACCCCCTCCCCCGGACTAGCGAGTTACAATGAGCAGTTCTTC.

This clonotype came up many times. This chain links TRBV7-9 with TRBJ2-1; TRBD1 agrees at 7 bases. This CDR3 comprises 14 residues. Germline CDR1 reads SEHNR; CDR2 reads FQNEAQ (reference sequence). Unmatched junction bases numbered 5, after V lost 5 bases and J lost 4 bases. CDR3 loop: CASSEKGQYNEQFF. The CDR3 DNA reads TGTGCCAGCAGCGAAAAGGGACAGTACAATGAGCAGTTCTTC.

This chain uses TRBV6-2 or TRBV6-3 with TRBJ2-1; D is unclear. The CDR3 consists of 13 residues. The germline gives CDR1 MNHEY, CDR2 SVGEGT. V lost 6 bases to trimming and J lost 4 bases, with 10 bases between them. In nucleotides, the CDR3 is TGTGCCAGCAGCTCCGTCGCGTACAATGAGCAGTTCTTC. This codes for CASSSVAYNEQFF.

The J gene is TRBJ1-2, the V gene TRBV6-1, with 8 nucleotides matching TRBD1. With V trimmed by 2 bases and J by 3 bases, 2 bases remained unmatched. The CDR3 contains 14 residues. Germline V gene lookup returns CDR1 MNHNS and CDR2 SASEGT. The CDR3 loop reads CASSESRGHYGYTF. The DNA of the CDR3 is TGTGCCAGCAGTGAAAGCAGGGGGCACTATGGCTACACCTTC.

A few counts support this clonotype. The rearrangement joins TRBV10-3 to TRBJ2-5; D is perhaps TRBD2 (5 bases). Trimming took off 6 bases at V and 3 bases at J, with 11 bases between the two ends. This CDR3 spans 13 amino acids. Germline V gives CDR1 ENHRY, CDR2 SYGVKD. Here the CDR3 DNA reads TGTGCCATCAGGGTCCGGGATAAAGAGACCCAGTACTTC. Its translation is CAIRVRDKETQYF.

This clonotype has a count of ten or more. The chain combines TRBV27 with TRBJ1-2, with TRBD1 matching over 8 bases. This CDR3 comprises 13 residues. Per the germline V gene, CDR1 is MNHEY and CDR2 is SMNVEV (reference sequence). After removal of 4 bases from V and 8 bases from J, the junction contained 6 bases not matched to a gene. Written as DNA, the CDR3 is TGTGCCAGCAGTTCGACAGGGGCAGGCGGCTACACCTTC. This gives the protein CASSSTGAGGYTF.

The gene calls are TRBV25-1 and TRBJ1-2; no firm D call. The germline gives CDR1 MGHDK, CDR2 SYGVNS. This CDR3 is 11 amino acids long. Trimming shortened V by 0 bases and J by 7 bases, and 3 bases separated the two germline ends. This CDR3 reads CASSEYTGYTF. CDR3 DNA sequence: TGTGCCAGCAGTGAATATACTGGCTACACCTTC.